This T cell receptor beta chain was obtained from a study of spatial heterogeneity in lung cancer (dated by TCRdb to the late 2010s). Background for the entire study: Beta-chain transcripts were consistently detected in greater numbers than alpha-chain transcripts, which likely reflects a higher abundance of beta-chain transcripts. In the raw uncorrected reads, each unique combination of TCR and UMI appeared more than ten times on average. TCR alpha and beta repertoires were quantitatively compared across multiple tumor regions, matched nontumor lung and blood in non-small cell lung cancer. Nonsynonymous mutation counts, determined by whole-exome sequencing of tumor tissue, were related to TCR repertoire features. Both alpha and beta chains were TCR-sequenced in 210 or so tumor regions, 64 matched nontumor lung samples and around 50 PBMC samples obtained at surgery.

To prepare the library, 5' RACE was applied. The sequencer was a NextSeq 500. In the TCR library protocol, a unique molecular identifier was attached to each TCR cDNA molecule so that PCR and sequencing errors could be corrected. The source study handled its data this way. TCR identification, UMI-based error correction and CDR3 extraction were all carried out with Decombinator tools. TCRs above a frequency of 2 per 1,000, corresponding to the top 1% of the tumor frequency distribution, were defined as expanded. Each repertoire was subsampled 100 times to 5,000 TCRs, after which Renyi diversity was computed with the R vegan package. CDR3 similarity networks were built from amino acid triplet string-kernel similarity, connecting CDR3s with pairwise similarity above 0.82. TCRdb's own reprocessing of the public reads used fastp at Q25 and MiXCR and kept productive beta chains. All rows with the same CDR3 protein become a single entry with the most common DNA and genes. These V and J calls are TCRdb output, not the study's own analysis. The sample includes approximately 7,000 distinct CDR3 sequences, with about 3.9% observed a single time. Roughly a quarter of the sample comes from the top ten.

Findings and caveats that apply to the study as a whole: Confirming at a functional level the hypothesis that regional TCRs recognize regional mutations was considered to require additional single-cell paired TCR alpha and beta sequencing.

The time point tag for this specimen amounts to: sample taken at primary tumor resection. Whole RNA extracted from tumor and nontumor lung tissue, or from cryopreserved PBMC samples, was used for TCR sequencing without cell sorting. Donors were 65 to 85 patients with early-stage, untreated non-small cell lung cancer from the lung TRACERx cohort. Only patients for whom sufficient RNA was available from at least two tumor regions were selected for TCR sequencing. Before selection, tumor and adjacent nontumor lung specimens were reviewed by a lung pathologist. The CDR3 spans 14 residues, from the cysteine through the phenylalanine. The only DNA kept is the CDR3, 42 bases in frame from the first base. V drops 0 bases and J drops 7 bases, leaving 9 bases in between. This clonotype appeared many times. What antigen it recognizes has not been identified. Base qualities are not recorded, but no much larger clone differs from it by a single base.

The specimen was normal lung tissue next to the tumor, collected at surgery. Rearrangement joined TRBV12-3 or TRBV12-4 to TRBJ2-2; no D gene is confidently identified. The source is a female donor with early-stage non-small cell lung cancer. CDR3 reads: CASSLALRVGELFF. DNA sequence: TGTGCCAGCAGTTTAGCGCTAAGGGTCGGGGAGCTGTTTTTT.